This is a list of T cell receptor beta chains from one sample in a study of cytomegalovirus exposure and HLA in healthy donors. Clones were sequenced by immunoSEQ multiplex PCR, and TCRdb holds only the in-frame ones, with some missing. The sample includes under 250,000 clones, 76% of them seen just once. The sample comprised PBMCs. The receptors derive from a young man in good health and CMV-seronegative. The CDR3 runs from the conserved cysteine through the conserved F or W. The D gene is left open where the match is weak. For some rows the clone size is stated as once, few or many, or as a class when expanded; others skip it.

>-|TRBV4-1|-|TRBJ2-2
CASSQGARTWTGELFF
TGCGCCAGCAGCCAAGGGGCGAGAACATGGACCGGGGAGCTGTTTTTT
>-|TRBV9|-|TRBJ1-3
CASSVAITGDSGNTIYF
TGTGCCAGCAGCGTAGCTATTACAGGAGACTCTGGAAACACCATATATTTT
>-|TRBV2|-|TRBJ2-5
CATRGAGKETQYF
TGTGCTACGCGAGGAGCGGGCAAAGAGACCCAGTACTTC
>few|TRBV7-9|-|TRBJ1-4
CASSLAQGGTNEKLFF
TGTGCCAGCAGCTTAGCCCAGGGAGGAACTAATGAAAAACTGTTTTTT
>few|TRBV5-4|TRBD1|TRBJ2-7
CASSLGGQGFNEQYF
TGTGCCAGCAGCTTGGGGGGACAGGGGTTCAACGAGCAGTACTTC
>-|TRBV7-9|TRBD1|TRBJ2-4
CASSLRTGEAKNIQYF
TGTGCCAGCAGCCTAAGGACAGGAGAAGCCAAAAACATTCAGTACTTC
>-|TRBV6-1|-|TRBJ2-7
CASSSDRSYEQYF
TGTGCCAGCAGTTCCGACAGATCCTACGAGCAGTACTTC
>-|TRBV7-9|-|TRBJ2-7
CASSLVAASSYEQYF
TGTGCCAGCAGCTTAGTGGCGGCCTCCTCCTACGAGCAGTACTTC
>-|TRBV10-1|TRBD1|TRBJ2-7
CASGRDRIGKQYF
TGCGCCAGCGGCCGGGACAGGATAGGGAAGCAGTACTTC
>-|TRBV19|TRBD2|TRBJ2-7
CASRGLAGDEQYF
TGTGCCAGTAGGGGTCTAGCGGGAGACGAGCAGTACTTC
>few|TRBV30|-|TRBJ1-2
CAWSGSSRANGYTF
TGTGCCTGGAGTGGTTCGAGCAGGGCTAATGGCTACACCTTC
>-|TRBV11-2|-|TRBJ1-1
CASSLRTEPNTEAFF
TGTGCCAGCAGCCTCCGGACAGAACCGAACACTGAAGCTTTCTTT
>-|TRBV18|-|TRBJ1-4
CASSFRDIGTNEKLFF
TGTGCCAGCTCATTCAGGGACATCGGCACTAATGAAAAACTGTTTTTT
>-|TRBV7-3|-|TRBJ2-3
CASSTYYTDTQYF
TGTGCCAGCAGCACTTATTATACAGATACGCAGTATTTT
>-|TRBV7-9|-|TRBJ2-7
CSSSLTQRRYF
TGTTCCAGCAGCTTAACGCAGCGCCGGTACTTC
>-|TRBV5-5|TRBD1|TRBJ1-1
CASSIGQGIRTEAFF
TGTGCCAGCAGCATAGGACAGGGGATTCGCACTGAAGCTTTCTTT
>-|TRBV13|TRBD1|TRBJ1-1
CASSYRGRNTEAFF
TGTGCCAGCAGTTACAGGGGGCGGAACACTGAAGCTTTCTTT
>-|TRBV4-2|TRBD2|TRBJ2-7
CASSQPPGLAGSHDEQYF
TGTGCCAGCAGCCAGCCCCCGGGACTAGCGGGATCTCACGACGAGCAGTACTTC
>-|TRBV11-2|TRBD2|TRBJ2-1
CASSLRREAYNEQFF
TGTGCCAGCAGCTTACGTCGGGAGGCCTACAATGAGCAGTTCTTC
>-|TRBV6-1|-|TRBJ1-1
CASSPLPEAFF
TGTGCCAGCAGTCCCCTTCCTGAAGCTTTCTTT
>-|TRBV4-1|TRBD2|TRBJ2-3
CASSQDPPSGSRDTQYF
TGCGCCAGCAGCCAAGATCCCCCTAGCGGGAGCAGGGATACGCAGTATTTT
>-|TRBV7-7|-|TRBJ2-3
CATVQGTDTQYF
TGTGCTACGGTACAGGGAACAGATACGCAGTATTTT
>-|TRBV5-5|TRBD1|TRBJ1-2
CASSPEDRGRRGYTF
TGTGCCAGCAGCCCGGAGGACAGGGGGCGACGTGGCTACACCTTC
>-|TRBV28|-|TRBJ2-4
CASSPVIGQLAKNIQYF
TGTGCCAGCAGCCCGGTGATCGGACAGTTGGCCAAAAACATTCAGTACTTC
>-|TRBV25-1|-|TRBJ1-2
CASSDFVSRANYGYTF
TGTGCCAGCAGTGATTTCGTATCCAGGGCTAACTATGGCTACACCTTC
>-|TRBV30|-|TRBJ1-2
CAWSVLARAVGGYTF
TGTGCCTGGAGTGTACTGGCCAGGGCTGTGGGAGGCTACACCTTC
>-|TRBV27|TRBD2|TRBJ2-1
CASSLGLAEGDEQFF
TGTGCCAGCAGTTTGGGACTAGCGGAAGGTGATGAGCAGTTCTTC
>-|TRBV7-9|-|TRBJ2-7
CASSSPPFYEQYF
TGTGCCAGCAGCTCCCCCCCTTTCTACGAGCAGTACTTC
>-|TRBV5-1|-|TRBJ2-7
CASSRDDRVYGQYF
TGCGCCAGCAGCCGAGACGACAGAGTATACGGGCAGTACTTC
>-|TRBV15|TRBD2|TRBJ2-2
CATSRTSGANTNTGELFF
TGTGCCACCAGCAGGACAAGCGGGGCTAACACGAACACCGGGGAGCTGTTTTTT
>-|TRBV10-1|-|TRBJ1-1
CASIPGNTEAFF
TGCGCCAGCATCCCGGGGAACACTGAAGCTTTCTTT
>-|TRBV5-1|TRBD2|TRBJ2-7
CASSLARGLAGAIHEQYF
TGCGCCAGCAGCTTGGCCAGAGGACTAGCGGGAGCAATCCACGAGCAGTACTTC
>-|TRBV18|TRBD1|TRBJ1-1
CASSPGQAYTEAFF
TGTGCCAGCTCACCGGGACAGGCTTACACTGAAGCTTTCTTT
>-|TRBV30|-|TRBJ2-6
CAWSGLSGANVLTF
TGTGCCTGGAGTGGGCTTTCTGGGGCCAACGTCCTGACTTTC
>-|TRBV28|-|TRBJ2-3
CASSRLSTDTQYF
TGTGCCAGCAGCCGCCTATCAACGGATACGCAGTATTTT
>-|TRBV11-3|TRBD2|TRBJ2-1
CASSLYPSGEGPYNEQFF
TGTGCCAGCAGCCTCTACCCTAGCGGGGAGGGTCCCTACAATGAGCAGTTCTTC
>-|TRBV6-1|-|TRBJ2-3
CASRPFPGDTQYF
TGTGCCAGCAGACCCTTCCCCGGAGATACGCAGTATTTT
>-|TRBV29-1|-|TRBJ1-1
CSATGPKEAFF
TGCAGCGCGACAGGCCCTAAAGAAGCTTTCTTT
>-|TRBV21-1|-|TRBJ1-4
CASSMRQGLPATNEKLFF
TGTGCCAGCAGCATGCGACAGGGGCTGCCGGCAACTAATGAAAAACTGTTTTTT
>-|TRBV4-2|-|TRBJ2-3
CASSQDLRGGRDTQYF
TGTGCCAGCAGCCAAGATCTTCGTGGGGGCAGAGATACGCAGTATTTT
>-|TRBV5-6|-|TRBJ2-7
CASSLRLAPSYEQYF
TGTGCCAGCAGCTTGAGGCTAGCGCCTTCCTACGAGCAGTACTTC
>-|TRBV2|TRBD1|TRBJ2-2
CASSGGTGYAGELFF
TGTGCCAGCAGTGGCGGGACAGGGTACGCCGGGGAGCTGTTTTTT
>once|TRBV29-1|TRBD1|TRBJ1-2
CSVPMDRMYTF
TGCAGCGTCCCAATGGACAGGATGTACACCTTC
>-|TRBV18|TRBD1|TRBJ2-5
CASSVNRGDQETQYF
TGTGCCAGCTCAGTTAACAGGGGGGACCAAGAGACCCAGTACTTC
>-|TRBV6-1|TRBD1|TRBJ1-5
CASRDRVGQPQHF
TGTGCCAGCAGGGACAGGGTCGGTCAGCCCCAGCATTTT
>-|TRBV10-3|TRBD1|TRBJ2-3
CATTGAEQDTQYF
TGTGCCACCACAGGGGCCGAGCAAGATACGCAGTATTTT
>once|TRBV6-4|TRBD1|TRBJ1-3
CASSRQGASGNTIYF
TGTGCCAGCAGTCGACAGGGGGCTTCTGGAAACACCATATATTTT
>-|TRBV10-3|-|TRBJ2-1
CAISESTYNEQFF
TGTGCCATCAGTGAGTCTACCTACAATGAGCAGTTCTTC